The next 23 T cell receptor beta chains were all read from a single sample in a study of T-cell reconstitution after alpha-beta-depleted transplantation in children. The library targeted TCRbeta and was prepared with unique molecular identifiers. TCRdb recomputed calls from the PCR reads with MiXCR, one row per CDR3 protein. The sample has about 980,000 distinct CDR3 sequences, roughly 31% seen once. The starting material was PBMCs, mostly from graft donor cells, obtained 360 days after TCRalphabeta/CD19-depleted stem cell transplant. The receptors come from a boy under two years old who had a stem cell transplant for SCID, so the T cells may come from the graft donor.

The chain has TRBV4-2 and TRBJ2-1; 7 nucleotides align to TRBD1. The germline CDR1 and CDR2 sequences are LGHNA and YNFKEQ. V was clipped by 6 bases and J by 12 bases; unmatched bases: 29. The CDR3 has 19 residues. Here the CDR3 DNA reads TGTGCCAGCAGTCCCCCATGGGCAGGGACAGACTACATGGGAAGGGTGCAGTTCTTC. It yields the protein CASSPPWAGTDYMGRVQFF.

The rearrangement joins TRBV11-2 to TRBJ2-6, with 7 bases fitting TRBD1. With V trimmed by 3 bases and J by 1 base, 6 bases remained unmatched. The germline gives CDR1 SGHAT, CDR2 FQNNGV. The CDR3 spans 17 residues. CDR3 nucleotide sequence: TGTGCCAGCAGCTTCCGGGACAGAGGATCTGGGGCCAACGTCCTGACTTTC. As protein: CASSFRDRGSGANVLTF. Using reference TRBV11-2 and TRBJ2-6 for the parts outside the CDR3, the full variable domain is EAGVAQSPRYKIIEKRQSVAFWCNPISGHATLYWYQQILGQGPKLLIQFQNNGVVDDSQLPKDRFSAERLKGVDSTLKIQPAKLEDSAVYLCASSFRDRGSGANVLTFGAGSRLTVL.

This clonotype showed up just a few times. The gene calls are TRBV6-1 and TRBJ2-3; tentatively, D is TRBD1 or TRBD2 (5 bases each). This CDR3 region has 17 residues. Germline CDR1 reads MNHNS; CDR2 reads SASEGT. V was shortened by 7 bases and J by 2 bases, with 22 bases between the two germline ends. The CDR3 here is CASMPYPQGGTTDTQYF. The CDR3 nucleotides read TGTGCCAGCATGCCCTACCCTCAGGGTGGGACCACAGATACGCAGTATTTT.

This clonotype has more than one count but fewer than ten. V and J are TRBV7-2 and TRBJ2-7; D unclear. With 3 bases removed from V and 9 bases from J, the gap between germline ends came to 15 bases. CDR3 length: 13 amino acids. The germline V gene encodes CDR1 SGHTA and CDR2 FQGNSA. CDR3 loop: CASSLGSDVPQYF. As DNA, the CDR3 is TGTGCCAGCAGCTTGGGTTCGGACGTCCCGCAGTACTTC.

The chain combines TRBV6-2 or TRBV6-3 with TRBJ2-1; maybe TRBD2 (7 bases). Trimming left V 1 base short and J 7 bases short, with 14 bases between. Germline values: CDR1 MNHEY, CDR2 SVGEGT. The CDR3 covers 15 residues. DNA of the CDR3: TGTGCCAGCAGTTACTTCGGGGGGCCCATGAATGAGCAGTTCTTC. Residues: CASSYFGGPMNEQFF.

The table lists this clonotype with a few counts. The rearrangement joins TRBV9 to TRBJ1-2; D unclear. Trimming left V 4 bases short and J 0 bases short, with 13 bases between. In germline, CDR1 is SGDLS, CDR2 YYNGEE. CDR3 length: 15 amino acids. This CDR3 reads CASSPRRLSNYGYTF. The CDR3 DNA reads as TGTGCCAGCAGCCCGAGAAGGCTTTCTAACTATGGCTACACCTTC.

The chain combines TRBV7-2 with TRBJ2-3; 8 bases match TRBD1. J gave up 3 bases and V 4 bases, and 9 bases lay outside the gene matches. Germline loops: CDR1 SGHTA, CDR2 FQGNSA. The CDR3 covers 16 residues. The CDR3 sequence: CASSWRLTGATDTQYF. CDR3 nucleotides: TGTGCCAGCAGCTGGCGTCTGACAGGGGCGACAGATACGCAGTATTTT.

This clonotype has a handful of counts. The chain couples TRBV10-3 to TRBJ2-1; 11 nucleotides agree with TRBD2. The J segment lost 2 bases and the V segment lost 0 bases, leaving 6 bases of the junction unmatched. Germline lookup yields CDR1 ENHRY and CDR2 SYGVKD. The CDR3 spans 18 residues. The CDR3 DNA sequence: TGTGCCATCAGTGAGTCTCTAGCGGGGGGTCTTGCCTACAATGAGCAGTTCTTC. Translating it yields CAISESLAGGLAYNEQFF.

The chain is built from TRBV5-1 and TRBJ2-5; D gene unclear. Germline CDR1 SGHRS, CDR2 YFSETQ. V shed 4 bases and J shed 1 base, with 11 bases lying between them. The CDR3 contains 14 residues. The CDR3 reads CASSRTAPQETQYF. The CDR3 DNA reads TGCGCCAGCAGCCGAACGGCTCCCCAAGAGACCCAGTACTTC.

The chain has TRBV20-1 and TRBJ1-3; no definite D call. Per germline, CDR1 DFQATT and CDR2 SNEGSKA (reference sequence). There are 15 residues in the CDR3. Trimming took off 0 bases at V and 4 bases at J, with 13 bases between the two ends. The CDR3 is CSARDRSMRGNTIYF. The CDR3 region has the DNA TGCAGTGCTAGAGATAGGTCCATGAGGGGAAACACCATATATTTT.

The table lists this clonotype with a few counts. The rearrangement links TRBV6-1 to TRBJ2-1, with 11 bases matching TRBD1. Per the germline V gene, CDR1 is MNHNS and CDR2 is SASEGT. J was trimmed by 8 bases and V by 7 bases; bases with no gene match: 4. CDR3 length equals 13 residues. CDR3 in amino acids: CASTKDRGHEQFF. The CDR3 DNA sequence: TGTGCCAGCACTAAGGACAGGGGGCATGAGCAGTTCTTC.

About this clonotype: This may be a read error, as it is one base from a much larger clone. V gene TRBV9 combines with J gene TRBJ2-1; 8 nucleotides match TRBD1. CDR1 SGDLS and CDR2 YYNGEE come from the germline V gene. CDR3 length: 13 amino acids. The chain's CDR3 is CASSVDRANEHFF. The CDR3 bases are TGTGCCAGCAGCGTGGACAGGGCTAATGAGCATTTCTTC. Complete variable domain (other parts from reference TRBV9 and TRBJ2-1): DSGVTQTPKHLITATGQRVTLRCSPRSGDLSVYWYQQSLDQGLQFLIQYYNGEERAKGNILERFSAQQFPDLHSELNLSSLELGDSALYFCASSVDRANEHFFGPGTRLTVL.

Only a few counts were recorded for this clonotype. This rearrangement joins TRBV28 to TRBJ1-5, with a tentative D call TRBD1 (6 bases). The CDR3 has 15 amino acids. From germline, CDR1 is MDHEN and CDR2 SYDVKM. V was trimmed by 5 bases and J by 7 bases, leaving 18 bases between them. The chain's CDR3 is CASSPPTGSWQPQHF. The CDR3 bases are TGTGCCAGCAGTCCCCCGACAGGCTCATGGCAGCCCCAGCATTTT.

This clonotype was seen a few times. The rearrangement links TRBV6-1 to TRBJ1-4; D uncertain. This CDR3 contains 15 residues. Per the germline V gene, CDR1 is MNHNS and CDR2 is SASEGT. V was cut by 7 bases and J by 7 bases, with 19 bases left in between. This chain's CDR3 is CASNNTPRMGEKLFF. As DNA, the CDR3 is TGTGCCAGCAATAACACACCTAGGATGGGTGAAAAACTGTTTTTT.

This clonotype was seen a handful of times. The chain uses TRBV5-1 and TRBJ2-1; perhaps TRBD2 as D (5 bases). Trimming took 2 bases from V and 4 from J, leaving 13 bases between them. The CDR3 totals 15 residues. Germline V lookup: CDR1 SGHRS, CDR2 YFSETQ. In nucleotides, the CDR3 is TGCGCCAGCAGCTTCGGCGACGGGGTATACAATGAGCAGTTCTTC. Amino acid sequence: CASSFGDGVYNEQFF.

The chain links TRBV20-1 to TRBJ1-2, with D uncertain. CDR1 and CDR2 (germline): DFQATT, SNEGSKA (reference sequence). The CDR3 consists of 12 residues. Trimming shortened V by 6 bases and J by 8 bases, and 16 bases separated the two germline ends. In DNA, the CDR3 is TGCAGTGCCCGGGCCGGCTTTGACGGCTACACCTTC. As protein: CSARAGFDGYTF.

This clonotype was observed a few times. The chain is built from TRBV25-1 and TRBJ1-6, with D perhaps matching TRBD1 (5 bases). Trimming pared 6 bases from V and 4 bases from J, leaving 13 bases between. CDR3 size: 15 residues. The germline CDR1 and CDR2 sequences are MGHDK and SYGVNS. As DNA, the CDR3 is TGTGCCAGCAGGGCGCAGGGCGGGTATAATTCACCCCTCCACTTT. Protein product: CASRAQGGYNSPLHF.

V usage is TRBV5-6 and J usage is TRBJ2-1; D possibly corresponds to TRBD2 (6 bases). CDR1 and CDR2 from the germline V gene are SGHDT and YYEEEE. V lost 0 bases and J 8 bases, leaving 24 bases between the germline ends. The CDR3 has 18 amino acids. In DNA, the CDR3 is TGTGCCAGCAGCTTGGATGCGAGTGGGGGGTTCGGTGGTGATGAGCAGTTCTTC. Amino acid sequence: CASSLDASGGFGGDEQFF.

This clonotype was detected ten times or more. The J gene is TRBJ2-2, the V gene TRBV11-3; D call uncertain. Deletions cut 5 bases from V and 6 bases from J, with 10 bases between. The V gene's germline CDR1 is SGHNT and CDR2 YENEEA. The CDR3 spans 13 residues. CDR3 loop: CASSVTASGELFF. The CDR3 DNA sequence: TGTGCCAGCAGCGTCACTGCTTCCGGGGAGCTGTTTTTT.

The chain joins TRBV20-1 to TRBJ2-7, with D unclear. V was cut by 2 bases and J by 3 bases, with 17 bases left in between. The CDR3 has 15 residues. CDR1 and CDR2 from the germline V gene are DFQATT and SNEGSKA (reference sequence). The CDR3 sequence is CSARRRGTLFYEQYF. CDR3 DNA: TGCAGTGCTAGACGGAGAGGTACTCTTTTCTACGAGCAGTACTTC.

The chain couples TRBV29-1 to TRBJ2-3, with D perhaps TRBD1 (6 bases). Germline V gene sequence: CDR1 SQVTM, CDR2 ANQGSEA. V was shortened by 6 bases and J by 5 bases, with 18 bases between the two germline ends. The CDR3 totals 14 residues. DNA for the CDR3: TGCAGCGTGCTGGGGGCCGCGGGTGGAGATACGCAGTATTTT. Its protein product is CSVLGAAGGDTQYF.

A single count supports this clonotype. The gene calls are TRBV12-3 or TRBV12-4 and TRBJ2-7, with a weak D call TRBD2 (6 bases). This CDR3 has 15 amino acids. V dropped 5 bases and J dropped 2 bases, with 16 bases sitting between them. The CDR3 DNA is TGTGCCAGCAGTCCCACTCGGGGGTTCGCCTACGAGCAGTACTTC. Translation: CASSPTRGFAYEQYF.

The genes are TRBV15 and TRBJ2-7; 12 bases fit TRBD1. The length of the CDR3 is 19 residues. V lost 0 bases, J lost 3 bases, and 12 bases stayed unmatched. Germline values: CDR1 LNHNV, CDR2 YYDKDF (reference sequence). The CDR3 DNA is TGTGCCACCAGCAGAGATTTGGGTGGTGGGGACAGGGGGCTCTACGAGCAGTACTTC. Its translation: CATSRDLGGGDRGLYEQYF.